Described below is a single T cell receptor (beta chain) sequence and its context. The data stem from a study of CD8 T cells in Susac syndrome. Peripheral blood CD8+ and CD4+ T cells were profiled by TCR beta sequencing. In Susac syndrome patients, recently defined diagnostic criteria for definite or probable disease were met. RNA totalling 0.5 to 1 ug underwent reverse transcription with random hexamers. TCRdb ran MiXCR on the immunoSEQ multiplex PCR reads and lists one entry per CDR3 protein. The table lists roughly 130,000 distinct CDR3 sequences, roughly 94% of them singletons. The CDR3 contains 14 residues. Deletions cut 7 bases from V and 2 bases from J, with 11 bases between. The germline gives CDR1 SEHNR, CDR2 FQNEAQ (reference sequence).

The sequenced material came from CD8+ T cells from PBMCs. This clonotype was sampled from a human donor with Susac syndrome. The chain joins TRBV7-9 to TRBJ2-2; D remains unclear. CDR3: CASIPRGNTGELFF. Written as DNA, the CDR3 is TGTGCCAGCATCCCTCGTGGAAACACCGGGGAGCTGTTTTTT.